This TCR beta chain was captured by sequencing in a study of blood T cell repertoires in COVID-19. About the study: Samples representing acute and convalescent COVID-19 were sourced from the United States, Italy and Spain. T cells, B-cell-depleted T cells, or PBMCs provided the cDNA or gDNA that served as material.

In the original processing: Reference gene primer amplification in the assay estimated nucleated cell counts. Some clones are missing from TCRdb's copy, which holds only in-frame ones; the method was immunoSEQ multiplex PCR. From that table come the V and J calls and clone size; the DNA was used to work out D and trimming. The sample lists fewer than 200,000 clones; approximately 86% were seen once. CDR1 and CDR2 from the germline V gene are SEHNR and FQNEAQ (reference sequence). There are 13 residues in the CDR3. J lost 4 bases, V lost 5 bases, and 1 base had no gene match. Material for sequencing was peripheral blood. V and J are TRBV7-9 and TRBJ1-4, with 7 bases matching TRBD1. The receptor's source is a man aged 50 or older with active or convalescent COVID-19. The CDR3 sequence: CASSRDSNEKLFF. For the CDR3, the DNA is TGTGCCAGCAGCCGGGACAGTAATGAAAAACTGTTTTTT.